This TCR beta chain was captured in a study of Ad26.COV2.S vaccination and SARS-CoV-2 variants (dated by TCRdb to about 2021). Study-wide context: Donors in the vaccine arm were drawn from COV1001, a multicentre, randomized, double-blind, placebo-controlled phase I-IIa trial testing Ad26.COV2.S in healthy adults. Ad26.COV2.S was administered intramuscularly at a dose of 5x10^10 or 1x10^11 viral particles, either as one shot or as two shots given 56 days apart. TCRbeta repertoire sequencing was used to assess the specificity and breadth of SARS-CoV-2-reactive T cell receptors after Ad26.COV2.S vaccination. The TCR-sequenced set comprised around 30 samples: around 20 Ad26.COV2.S vaccine recipients, 5 placebo recipients and 8 SARS-CoV-2 convalescent individuals. Trial participants were randomized into five groups of five, in which low-dose or high-dose Ad26.COV2.S was given once or twice, or placebo was given on both occasions. Investigators remained blinded to trial group allocation during experiments and outcome assessment. Overall results and qualifications from the work: After vaccination, spike-specific CD8+ and CD4+ T cell responses were reported to show substantial breadth. Ad26.COV2.S recipients had higher spike-specific TCR breadth than placebo recipients (P = 0.0014). Vaccine and placebo recipients had comparable non-spike TCR breadth, which fits with the vaccine containing only spike. Comparing responses between vaccine doses or regimens was not something the study was powered to do. According to the authors, total T cell responses may have been underestimated by the TCR breadth and depth analyses.

The intended sense of this specimen's treatment or condition label: around 19 received Ad26.COV2.S at low or high dose, single or two shots; five or six received placebo; per-sample allocation not given. Repertoires of vaccine and placebo recipients were sequenced from samples taken on day 63 after the first injection. Cohort 1b enrolled about two dozen adults aged 18-55 years at a single site in Boston, USA, between 29 July and 7 August 2020. As a vaccine, Ad26.COV2.S was a replication-incompetent adenovirus type 26 vector that expressed a prefusion-stabilized SARS-CoV-2 spike protein derived from the original Wuhan strain. For this clone: Its recognized antigen is unknown. No base-level quality is on record; no much larger clone is a single base apart.

In the germline V gene (reference sequence), CDR1 corresponds to GTSNPN and CDR2 to SVGIG. The CDR3, from cysteine to phenylalanine, totals 16 residues. Only the CDR3 DNA stays, 48 bases, in frame from base 1. Trimming removed 1 base from V and 7 bases from J, leaving 19 bases between the germline ends. TCRbeta CDR3 regions were sequenced with the immunoSEQ Assay. After extraction, genomic DNA underwent amplification by bias-controlled multiplex PCR, followed by high-throughput sequencing. The published analysis was carried out like this. To quantify the absolute abundance of every unique TCRbeta CDR3 region, sequences were collapsed and filtered. T cell fraction was estimated by normalization of TCRbeta template counts to usable DNA, with usable DNA being measured through amplification of reference genes present in all nucleated cells. Repertoire TCRs were annotated as SARS-CoV-2-specific by exact matching of V gene, CDR3 amino acid sequence and J gene to a known reactive TCR set. The reference SARS-CoV-2 TCR set came from MIRA and was filtered for enrichment in COVID-19-positive ImmuneCODE repertoires, removing public or cross-reactive TCRs. Drawing on the MIRA antigens, annotated TCRs were analysed further at the level of specific ORF or position within ORF. Breadth was defined as the number of annotated unique rearrangements divided by the total number of unique productive rearrangements, and depth was defined as the summed frequency of the annotated unique rearrangements. Group comparisons of TCR breadth used two-sided Wilcoxon rank-sum tests. TCRdb provides this immuneACCESS table in a form limited to in-frame rearrangements. Some clones are lacking; in checked studies, under half of them reflect an unresolved V gene, and why the rest are absent is not known. For V, J and clone size, that table is used; D and trimming come from the DNA. This sample lists about 390,000 clones; about 90% were detected once. The ten most abundant clones make up about 1.7% of the sample.

This specimen was peripheral blood, taken in a trial of Ad26.COV2.S vaccine versus placebo. The sequence was collected from a person aged 18-60 years who received the Ad26.COV2.S COVID-19 vaccine or a placebo. The sequence joins TRBV30 to TRBJ1-4; TRBD1 is perhaps the D gene, given 6 matching bases. The CDR3: CAWSEGQQGGGEKLFF. The nucleotides are TGTGCCTGGAGTGAGGGCCAACAGGGAGGGGGTGAAAAACTGTTTTTT.